The present T cell receptor (beta chain) was sequenced within a study of shared clonotypes between healthy human individuals. Study findings and constraints: Clonotype sharing across donors was expected to vary with sequencing depth.

Germline assignment: CDR1 MNHEY and CDR2 SMNVEV (reference sequence). The CDR3 has 16 amino acids. The germline V and J ends were trimmed by 3 bases and 7 bases, with 21 bases remaining between them. Sequencing of unsorted PBMC DNA was carried out using ten immunoSEQ deep assay plates. Some clones are missing from TCRdb's copy, which holds only in-frame ones; the method was immunoSEQ multiplex PCR. The table has a few hundred thousand clones, around three quarters seen once. This clone was seen a handful of times. Its antigen is still unknown. The source material was PBMCs. The clonotype was recovered from a middle-aged woman in good health. Some clones in this sample may be carry-over from other donors' samples. The chain links TRBV27 to TRBJ1-2; a weak D match, TRBD1 (6 bases). The CDR3 coding sequence is TGTGCCAGCAGTTTGTTCGGGGGCTTAAGGGTTGGTGGCTACACCTTC. Encoded protein: CASSLFGGLRVGGYTF.